Shown below are 29 T cell receptor beta chains from a single sample sequenced in a study of T cell repertoires in aging, cancer and after chemotherapy. TRB rearrangements spanning V, D and J were amplified using mixed TRB-A/B primers. Using its own MiXCR run on the multiplex PCR reads, TCRdb lists one record per CDR3 protein. The sample lists about 2,000 distinct CDR3 sequences, 32% occurring once. TCR beta rearrangements were amplified from peripheral blood genomic DNA. Sample: blood. Receptors were obtained from a human donor with a solid tumor.

This clonotype has more than one count but fewer than ten. The chain uses TRBV27 and TRBJ2-3; 8 bases agree with TRBD1. The J segment lost 1 base and the V segment lost 4 bases, leaving 4 bases of the junction unmatched. The CDR3 has 15 residues. Germline CDR1 reads MNHEY; CDR2 reads SMNVEV (reference sequence). The CDR3 sequence: CASSSTGVRTDTQYF. CDR3 bases: TGTGCCAGCAGTTCGACAGGGGTGCGCACAGATACGCAGTATTTT.

This clonotype has only a few counts. The genes are TRBV7-2 and TRBJ2-3, with D hard to call. Germline V gene data show CDR1 as SGHTA and CDR2 as FQGNSA. This CDR3 contains 16 residues. With 1 base removed from V and 0 bases from J, the gap between germline ends came to 11 bases. The CDR3 is CASSLEGRTSTDTQYF. The CDR3 DNA is TGTGCCAGCAGCTTAGAGGGCAGAACTAGCACAGATACGCAGTATTTT.

The V gene is TRBV5-5, the J gene TRBJ2-5; D is unclear. The CDR3 length is 13 residues. Germline V gives CDR1 SGHKS, CDR2 YYEKEE (reference sequence). V was cut by 2 bases and J by 5 bases, with 10 bases left in between. The DNA for the CDR3 is TGTGCCAGCAGCTTTGGTGTTTTGGAGACCCAGTACTTC. Protein product: CASSFGVLETQYF.

This clonotype qualifies as medium-sized (0.01 to 0.1%). The chain employs TRBV6-5 and TRBJ1-2; D is unresolved. The CDR3 is 14 amino acids. The V end was cut by 7 bases, the J end by 4 bases, with 16 bases between. Germline CDR1 MNHEY, CDR2 SVGAGI. CDR3 loop: CASTKGGSGYGYTF. CDR3 coding DNA: TGTGCCAGCACCAAGGGCGGGAGCGGCTATGGCTACACCTTC.

This chain joins TRBV6-5 and TRBJ2-1; perhaps D is TRBD1 or TRBD2 (5 bases each). V lost 10 bases to trimming and J lost 9 bases, with 19 bases between them. From germline, CDR1 is MNHEY and CDR2 SVGAGI. CDR3 length equals 13 residues. The CDR3 DNA follows: TGTGCCACTTCCTCCCCGGGGACGGGTGAGCAGTTCTTC. Amino acid sequence: CATSSPGTGEQFF.

Only a few counts were recorded for this clonotype. The chain has TRBV11-2 and TRBJ2-6; no clear D. Trimming shortened V by 2 bases and J by 3 bases, and 5 bases separated the two germline ends. The V gene's germline CDR1 is SGHAT and CDR2 FQNNGV. This CDR3 spans 14 amino acids. The CDR3 is CASSLKGGANVLTF. In nucleotides, the CDR3 is TGTGCCAGCAGCTTAAAAGGTGGGGCCAACGTCCTGACTTTC.

The chain has TRBV19 and TRBJ2-6; D not certain. CDR1 is LNHDA and CDR2 is SQIVND in the germline V gene (reference sequence). The V gene lost 7 bases and the J gene lost 0 bases, with 10 bases spanning the gap. This CDR3 has 15 amino acids. The CDR3 reads CASTRLGSGANVLTF. The CDR3 DNA reads TGTGCCAGTACCCGCTTGGGCTCTGGGGCCAACGTCCTGACTTTC.

The V and J genes are TRBV10-3 and TRBJ2-2; D is possibly TRBD1 (6 bases). Germline values: CDR1 ENHRY, CDR2 SYGVKD. V was clipped by 6 bases and J by 4 bases, with 12 bases between them. This CDR3 has 14 residues. CDR3 in amino acids: CAISRGTSTGELFF. The CDR3 coding sequence is TGTGCCATCAGCAGAGGGACAAGCACCGGGGAGCTGTTTTTT.

This clonotype was seen a few times. V is TRBV19 and J is TRBJ2-2; 8 bases are shared with TRBD1. The V and J ends lost 3 bases and 0 bases, in that order; junction bases with no gene match: 6. Germline CDR1 LNHDA, CDR2 SQIVND (reference sequence). The CDR3 loop spans 17 amino acids. CDR3 region: CASSMLRGRSNTGELFF. CDR3 coding DNA: TGTGCCAGTAGTATGCTCAGGGGGCGGTCGAACACCGGGGAGCTGTTTTTT.

The J gene is TRBJ2-1, the V gene TRBV7-2; D gene ambiguous. The germline CDR1 and CDR2 sequences are SGHTA and FQGNSA. V lost 3 bases, J lost 9 bases, and 9 bases lay in between. This CDR3 region has 12 residues. The CDR3 sequence: CASSLWVSEQFF. DNA for the CDR3: TGTGCCAGCAGCTTGTGGGTGAGTGAGCAGTTCTTC. The complete variable domain, with remaining parts taken from reference TRBV7-2 and TRBJ2-1, reads GAGVSQSPSNKVTEKGKDVELRCDPISGHTALYWYRQSLGQGLEFLIYFQGNSAPDKSGLPSDRFSAERTGGSVSTLTIQRTQQEDSAVYLCASSLWVSEQFFGPGTRLTVL.

This clonotype is deemed medium-sized. The rearrangement joins TRBV6-2 or TRBV6-3 to TRBJ2-1; 11 bases are a match to TRBD2. Looked up from germline, CDR1 is MNHEY and CDR2 is SVGEGT. The trim removed 6 bases at V and 1 base at J, leaving 11 bases unmatched. The CDR3 loop spans 18 amino acids. In nucleotides, the CDR3 is TGTGCCAGCAGACGGAGACGGCTAGCGGGGGGATCCTACAATGAGCAGTTCTTC. Protein product: CASRRRRLAGGSYNEQFF.

Written as DNA, the CDR3 is TGTGCCAGCAGCCAATTCTTGTCGGAGACCCAGTACTTC. This gives the protein CASSQFLSETQYF. The V and J genes are TRBV14 and TRBJ2-5; D gene unclear. Germline V gene lookup returns CDR1 SGHDN and CDR2 FVKESK. The germline V and J ends were trimmed by 2 bases and 5 bases, with 9 bases remaining between them. The CDR3 loop spans 13 amino acids.

This clonotype has a single count. The chain combines TRBV5-1 with TRBJ2-7, with 13 bases lining up with TRBD2. The CDR3 extends over 16 amino acids. The V and J ends lost 4 bases and 1 base, in that order; junction bases with no gene match: 5. Germline values: CDR1 SGHRS, CDR2 YFSETQ. The CDR3 reads CASSLTSGRMSYEQYF. The DNA for the CDR3 is TGCGCCAGCAGCCTGACTAGCGGGAGGATGTCCTACGAGCAGTACTTC.

The CDR3 DNA follows: TGTGCCAGCAGTCCCATTTTGGACAGACGTCTCTATGGCTACACCTTC. It encodes CASSPILDRRLYGYTF. V gene TRBV11-3 combines with J gene TRBJ1-2, with D maybe TRBD1 (6 bases). The V end lost 6 bases, the J end lost 4 bases, and 21 bases lay between the germline ends. The CDR3 has 16 amino acids. Looked up from germline, CDR1 is SGHNT and CDR2 is YENEEA.

The chain has TRBV5-1 and TRBJ2-4, with unresolved D. Trimming took off 0 bases at V and 5 bases at J, with 12 bases between the two ends. Germline-derived CDR1 and CDR2 are SGHRS and YFSETQ. The CDR3 spans 15 residues. The CDR3 protein is CASSLALPPQNIQYF. The CDR3 coding sequence is TGCGCCAGCAGCTTGGCCCTCCCGCCTCAAAACATTCAGTACTTC.

In this sample, this clonotype turned up a few times. The J gene is TRBJ1-2, the V gene TRBV12-5, with a possible D match to TRBD1 (5 bases). Germline CDR1 and CDR2: LGHNT and FRNRAP. V was pared by 0 bases and J by 6 bases, with 14 bases between. The CDR3 sequence is 15 residues long. In nucleotides, the CDR3 is TGTGCTAGTGGTTTGGTACAAGGGGCTCTCCATGGCTACACCTTC. It is translated as CASGLVQGALHGYTF.

This clonotype was seen only a few times. This chain uses TRBV18 with TRBJ1-3; D remains ambiguous. Trimming took off 3 bases at V and 4 bases at J, with 4 bases between the two ends. The CDR3 is made up of 12 amino acids. Germline values: CDR1 KGHSH, CDR2 LQKENI. CDR3 sequence: CASSPLGNTIYF. Written as DNA, the CDR3 is TGTGCCAGCTCACCCCTAGGAAACACCATATATTTT.

Only a few counts were recorded for this clonotype. The chain recombines TRBV7-2 with TRBJ2-7, with 8 bases fitting TRBD1. Unmatched junction bases numbered 8, after V lost 5 bases and J lost 2 bases. Germline V gene data show CDR1 as SGHTA and CDR2 as FQGNSA. This CDR3 contains 15 residues. The CDR3 is CASSLTGQVTYEQYF. CDR3 nucleotides: TGTGCCAGCAGCCTTACGGGACAGGTAACCTACGAGCAGTACTTC.

This clonotype occurred a few times. V is TRBV5-5 and J is TRBJ2-3, with D hard to call. Trimming removed 0 bases from V and 6 bases from J, with 5 bases in between. Germline V gene sequence: CDR1 SGHKS, CDR2 YYEKEE (reference sequence). This CDR3 is built from 12 residues. The CDR3 coding sequence is TGTGCCAGCAGCTTGGGGGGTGATACGCAGTATTTT. This translates into CASSLGGDTQYF.

This chain links TRBV21-1 with TRBJ2-7; the listed D gene, TRBD1, was not tested against the DNA. TRBV21-1 is marked as a pseudogene. The CDR3 spans 14 residues. The CDR3 region is CASSKEEGGGEQYF. The CDR3 DNA is TGTGCCAGCAGCAAAGAAGAGGGGGGCGGAGAGCAGTACTTC.

This chain connects TRBV19 to TRBJ1-2; D is possibly TRBD1 (6 bases). CDR3 length: 14 residues. Germline V gives CDR1 LNHDA, CDR2 SQIVND (reference sequence). Trimming removed 6 bases from V and 8 bases from J, with 19 bases in between. DNA for the CDR3: TGTGCCAGTAGCCCATTGCAGGGGCGGCGGGGCTACACCTTC. Translated: CASSPLQGRRGYTF.

The gene calls are TRBV5-1 and TRBJ2-1; D tentatively reads TRBD1 or TRBD2 (5 bases each). With 0 bases removed from V and 2 bases from J, the gap between germline ends came to 6 bases. The V gene's germline CDR1 is SGHRS and CDR2 YFSETQ. The CDR3 is 14 residues long. DNA of the CDR3: TGCGCCAGCAGCTTGGCGGGGCCCTACAATGAGCAGTTCTTC. It yields the protein CASSLAGPYNEQFF.

This clonotype is judged large. The V gene is TRBV11-2, the J gene TRBJ2-3; 9 bases map to TRBD2. Germline assignment: CDR1 SGHAT and CDR2 FQNNGV. V shed 7 bases, J shed 3 bases, and the junction held 8 bases outside the gene matches. The CDR3 is made up of 15 amino acids. Here the CDR3 DNA reads TGTGCCAGCACGCGCGGGGGGGCCTCGACAGATACGCAGTATTTT. This sequence encodes CASTRGGASTDTQYF.

This rearrangement joins TRBV11-2 to TRBJ1-2; maybe TRBD1 (6 bases). Trimming left V 5 bases short and J 6 bases short, with 25 bases between. The CDR3 is 17 amino acids. Germline V gene lookup returns CDR1 SGHAT and CDR2 FQNNGV. The CDR3 nucleotides read TGTGCCAGCAGCAAGGCAGGAGGGGGGGAACTAATCCATGGCTACACCTTC. Protein product: CASSKAGGGELIHGYTF.

The genes are TRBV20-1 and TRBJ2-7; D ambiguous. Trimming left V 3 bases short and J 0 bases short, with 6 bases between. The V gene's germline CDR1 is DFQATT and CDR2 SNEGSKA (reference sequence). This CDR3 comprises 12 residues. CDR3: CSASPDSYEQYF. CDR3 sequence (DNA): TGCAGTGCTAGCCCAGACTCCTACGAGCAGTACTTC.

The chain carries TRBV20-1 and TRBJ2-7; TRBD2 matches 8 bases. This CDR3 contains 14 residues. Unmatched junction bases numbered 12, after V lost 6 bases and J lost 5 bases. Germline values: CDR1 DFQATT, CDR2 SNEGSKA (reference sequence). The CDR3 region is CSAIGAGGAHEQYF. CDR3 nucleotide sequence: TGCAGTGCAATAGGGGCCGGGGGGGCCCACGAGCAGTACTTC.

The rearrangement links TRBV5-6 to TRBJ1-6; D not certain. Per the germline V gene, CDR1 is SGHDT and CDR2 is YYEEEE. This CDR3 has 13 amino acids. V lost 0 bases and J 10 bases, leaving 8 bases between the germline ends. The CDR3 protein is CASSLDPTSPLHF. CDR3 in DNA: TGTGCCAGCAGCTTGGACCCGACCTCACCCCTCCACTTT.

Details on this clonotype: A much larger clone differs from this one at a single base, so this may be a read error. This chain connects TRBV19 to TRBJ1-1; D is unresolved. This CDR3 has 13 amino acids. Per the germline V gene, CDR1 is LNHDA and CDR2 is SQIVND (reference sequence). This CDR3 reads CASRGRGNTQAFF. For the CDR3, the DNA is TGTGCCAGTCGCGGACGAGGGAACACTCAAGCTTTCTTT.

The chain carries TRBV15 and TRBJ1-1, with D unresolved. V lost 9 bases, J lost 1 base, and 12 bases lay in between. This CDR3 has 13 residues. Germline values: CDR1 LNHNV, CDR2 YYDKDF (reference sequence). The CDR3 spells CATNQDWNTEAFF. DNA for the CDR3: TGTGCCACAAATCAGGATTGGAACACTGAAGCTTTCTTT.